This T cell receptor (beta chain) was retrieved from a study of blood T cell repertoires in COVID-19. About the research overall: Sites across the United States, Italy and Spain contributed samples from acute and convalescent COVID-19.

During active infection, Seattle patients enrolled and were then monitored through disease. In the original analysis: Nucleated cell counts were estimated from reference gene primer amplification. Sequencing was performed with immunoSEQ multiplex PCR; in TCRdb, only in-frame clones are kept and a portion is missing. The V and J calls and clone size were taken over from that table, and D and trimming were inferred from the DNA. The sample consists of some 130,000 clones, about 88% of them appearing once. The sequenced sample was peripheral blood. This TCR derives from a man aged 55-75 years with COVID-19, enrolled during active disease.

CDR3 coding DNA: TGTGCCAGCAGCCAAGATACGGCGGGAGGGACAGATACGCAGTATTTT. This translates into CASSQDTAGGTDTQYF. The chain combines TRBV4-2 with TRBJ2-3; 9 bases align to TRBD2. The germline V gene has CDR1 LGHNA and CDR2 YNFKEQ. V was clipped by 0 bases and J by 3 bases; unmatched bases: 4. The CDR3 is 16 amino acids.